The 8 T cell receptor beta chains listed next were all sequenced from one sample in a study of blood T cell repertoires in COVID-19. Profiled with immunoSEQ multiplex PCR; TCRdb holds only in-frame clones, not every one. Here the sample spans tens of thousands of clones, approximately 80% being singletons. Input material: peripheral blood. All receptors derive from a human donor in a cohort sampled during active COVID-19.

The chain recombines TRBV9 with TRBJ2-3; D uncertain. V lost 3 bases to trimming and J lost 8 bases, with 13 bases between them. The germline V gene encodes CDR1 SGDLS and CDR2 YYNGEE. This CDR3 is built from 13 residues. Here the CDR3 reads CASSGALVGTQYF. For the CDR3, the DNA is TGTGCCAGCAGCGGGGCCCTCGTTGGTACGCAGTATTTT. The whole variable domain, remainder taken from reference TRBV9 and TRBJ2-3, is DSGVTQTPKHLITATGQRVTLRCSPRSGDLSVYWYQQSLDQGLQFLIQYYNGEERAKGNILERFSAQQFPDLHSELNLSSLELGDSALYFCASSGALVGTQYFGPGTRLTVL.

The chain is built from TRBV3-1 (or the pseudogene TRBV3-2) and TRBJ2-3; D might be TRBD2 (6 bases). From germline, CDR1 is LGHDT and CDR2 YNNKEL (reference sequence). CDR3 length equals 14 residues. The ends were cut back, 0 bases at V and 6 bases at J, with 10 bases in the middle. The CDR3 nucleotides read TGTGCCAGCAGCCAAGATCCCCGGGGGGATACGCAGTATTTT. Protein sequence: CASSQDPRGDTQYF.

The chain employs TRBV25-1 and TRBJ1-2, with a tentative D call TRBD1 (6 bases). Germline V gives CDR1 MGHDK, CDR2 SYGVNS. The V and J ends lost 6 bases and 2 bases respectively, with 16 bases between them. The CDR3 spans 15 residues. CDR3 amino acids: CASSQPQGSNYGYTF. The CDR3 DNA follows: TGTGCCAGCAGCCAACCACAGGGATCAAACTATGGCTACACCTTC.

The chain is built from TRBV5-4 and TRBJ2-7; 9 bases map to TRBD2. J was trimmed by 5 bases and V by 4 bases; bases with no gene match: 10. The CDR3 consists of 15 residues. The germline V gene encodes CDR1 SGHNT and CDR2 YYREEE (reference sequence). CDR3: CASSRVGGRGNEQYF. CDR3 coding DNA: TGTGCCAGCAGCCGGGTCGGCGGGAGGGGGAACGAGCAGTACTTC.

The rearrangement joins TRBV9 to TRBJ2-6, with TRBD1 as a possible D gene (6 bases). Germline loops: CDR1 SGDLS, CDR2 YYNGEE. The V gene lost 0 bases and the J gene lost 5 bases, with 9 bases spanning the gap. This CDR3 is 15 amino acids long. The DNA of the CDR3 is TGTGCCAGCAGCGTAGCTGGGGGCTGGGCCAACGTCCTGACTTTC. Translated: CASSVAGGWANVLTF.

J is TRBJ1-6 and V is TRBV15; the D gene is possibly TRBD1 (5 bases). The germline CDR1 and CDR2 sequences are LNHNV and YYDKDF (reference sequence). This CDR3 spans 17 amino acids. Trimming removed 0 bases at V and 10 bases at J, with 19 bases between. CDR3: CATSRDDPGWGGSPLHF. In nucleotides, the CDR3 is TGTGCCACCAGCAGAGATGATCCAGGCTGGGGGGGATCACCCCTCCACTTT. Combining the CDR3 with reference TRBV15 and TRBJ1-6 gives the whole variable domain DAMVIQNPRYQVTQFGKPVTLSCSQTLNHNVMYWYQQKSSQAPKLLFHYYDKDFNNEADTPDNFQSRRPNTSFCFLDIRSPGLGDTAMYLCATSRDDPGWGGSPLHFGNGTRLTVT.

The chain couples TRBV24-1 to TRBJ2-1, with TRBD1 matching over 8 bases. Germline CDR1 reads KGHDR; CDR2 reads SFDVKD. The CDR3 length is 15 residues. V shed 5 bases and J 0 bases; nucleotides not matched to a gene: 2. The CDR3 here is CATSGQGASYNEQFF. In DNA form, the CDR3 reads TGTGCCACCAGTGGCCAGGGGGCCTCCTACAATGAGCAGTTCTTC.

The chain joins TRBV5-4 to TRBJ2-2; TRBD1 might be the D (6 bases). The germline V gene encodes CDR1 SGHNT and CDR2 YYREEE (reference sequence). V lost 4 bases and J 6 bases, leaving 10 bases between the germline ends. The CDR3 is 13 amino acids. CDR3 DNA: TGTGCCAGCAGCCCCAAGGGGGCCGGGGAGCTGTTTTTT. Translated, it gives CASSPKGAGELFF.